This T cell receptor beta chain stems from a study of blood T cells in healthy people across ages. Study-level results: Total diversity from one million sequenced T cells was likely underestimated. The long-lived group displayed more naive CD4+ cells, plus higher diversity, than the aged donors did.

Peripheral blood, around 9.4 milliliters per donor, was collected. This CDR3 is 14 amino acids long. Combining a sample-barcoded 5' primer with a J-beta primer mix, a second PCR ran for roughly 6 to 11 cycles. TCRdb re-analysed the 5' RACE reads in MiXCR, keeping a single row per CDR3 protein. The sample yields under 2 million distinct CDR3 sequences, about 35% seen once. On this clonotype: Antigen: not known.

What was sequenced was blood. The chain uses TRBV21-1 and TRBJ1-1; TRBD1, as called in the table, went unchecked against the DNA. TRBV21-1 is a listed pseudogene. The receptor comes from a woman aged 25 to 39 in good health. As DNA, the CDR3 is TGTGCCAGCAGCAGATGGAGGGGGGTTTGTGAAGCTTTCTTT. This gives the protein CASSRWRGVCEAFF.